The rows below give T cell receptor beta chains drawn from one sample of a study of cytomegalovirus exposure and HLA in healthy donors. The table came from immunoSEQ multiplex PCR; TCRdb's copy has only in-frame clones and leaves some out. This table holds over 150,000 clones, 80% to 90% found once. Material for sequencing was PBMCs. The receptors stem from a woman aged 45 to 65 in good health and CMV-seronegative. Each CDR3 is given with its conserved first and last residue. Fields, in order: J gene, D gene, V gene, clone size, CDR3 protein, CDR3 DNA. D genes are given only for firm matches. Some rows mark clone size as missing; the rest say once, few, many or name a class of expanded clone.

j_call: TRBJ2-2
d_call: .
v_call: TRBV18
clone_size: once
cdr3_aa: CASSSQGTAGELFF
cdr3_nt: TGTGCCAGCTCGTCTCAGGGGACGGCCGGGGAGCTGTTTTTT

j_call: TRBJ1-5
d_call: .
v_call: TRBV4-3
clone_size: .
cdr3_aa: CASSPKWRGYQPQHF
cdr3_nt: TGCGCCAGCAGCCCGAAGTGGAGGGGTTATCAGCCCCAGCATTTT

j_call: TRBJ2-1
d_call: TRBD2
v_call: TRBV5-1
clone_size: .
cdr3_aa: CASSLAGRGLGRQFF
cdr3_nt: TGCGCCAGCAGCTTGGCCGGGCGGGGACTAGGGCGGCAGTTCTTC

j_call: TRBJ2-3
d_call: .
v_call: TRBV29-1
clone_size: .
cdr3_aa: CSVTRQDGTDTQYF
cdr3_nt: TGCAGCGTTACACGACAGGATGGCACAGATACGCAGTATTTT

j_call: TRBJ2-3
d_call: .
v_call: TRBV11-3
clone_size: .
cdr3_aa: CASSGGSDTQYF
cdr3_nt: TGTGCCAGCAGTGGGGGGTCCGATACGCAGTATTTT

j_call: TRBJ2-7
d_call: TRBD1
v_call: TRBV7-9
clone_size: .
cdr3_aa: CSSSGTGGEQYF
cdr3_nt: TGTTCCAGCAGCGGGACAGGGGGGGAGCAGTACTTC

j_call: TRBJ1-1
d_call: TRBD1
v_call: TRBV27
clone_size: .
cdr3_aa: CASSSAAGGTEAFF
cdr3_nt: TGTGCCAGCAGTTCCGCGGCAGGGGGCACTGAAGCTTTCTTT

j_call: TRBJ2-5
d_call: .
v_call: TRBV7-6
clone_size: .
cdr3_aa: CASSLVTGVQETQYF
cdr3_nt: TGTGCCAGCAGCTTAGTGACCGGGGTCCAAGAGACCCAGTACTTC

j_call: TRBJ2-1
d_call: .
v_call: TRBV7-2
clone_size: .
cdr3_aa: CASSLAGGPYNEQFF
cdr3_nt: TGTGCCAGCAGCTTAGCGGGAGGACCCTACAATGAGCAGTTCTTC

j_call: TRBJ2-3
d_call: TRBD2
v_call: TRBV4-3
clone_size: .
cdr3_aa: CASSQDRREGGTQYF
cdr3_nt: TGCGCCAGCAGCCAAGATCGGAGGGAGGGAGGCACGCAGTATTTT

j_call: TRBJ2-7
d_call: TRBD1
v_call: TRBV30
clone_size: .
cdr3_aa: CAWRARGLSYEQYF
cdr3_nt: TGTGCCTGGAGGGCCAGGGGGCTATCCTACGAGCAGTACTTC

j_call: TRBJ2-2
d_call: TRBD1
v_call: TRBV19
clone_size: .
cdr3_aa: CASSRVNIYTGGTGELFF
cdr3_nt: TGTGCCAGTAGTAGAGTTAATATCTACACAGGGGGCACCGGGGAGCTGTTTTTT

j_call: TRBJ1-1
d_call: .
v_call: TRBV5-6
clone_size: once
cdr3_aa: CASGTGTTNTEAFF
cdr3_nt: TGTGCCAGCGGCACCGGGACAACTAACACTGAAGCTTTCTTT

j_call: TRBJ2-7
d_call: TRBD2
v_call: TRBV5-1
clone_size: .
cdr3_aa: CASSLEIGTSSYEQYF
cdr3_nt: TGCGCCAGCAGCTTGGAAATCGGGACTAGTTCCTACGAGCAGTACTTC

j_call: TRBJ2-7
d_call: .
v_call: TRBV7-9
clone_size: .
cdr3_aa: CASSSPESYEQYF
cdr3_nt: TGTGCCAGCAGCTCCCCCGAGTCCTACGAGCAGTACTTC

j_call: TRBJ2-1
d_call: TRBD2
v_call: TRBV5-8
clone_size: .
cdr3_aa: CASSLGKTSGSNEQFF
cdr3_nt: TGTGCCAGCAGCTTGGGGAAGACTAGCGGGAGTAATGAGCAGTTCTTC

j_call: TRBJ1-1
d_call: .
v_call: TRBV6-5
clone_size: .
cdr3_aa: CASSLQGDTEAFF
cdr3_nt: TGTGCCAGCAGCCTACAGGGAGACACTGAAGCTTTCTTT

j_call: TRBJ2-1
d_call: .
v_call: TRBV6-1
clone_size: .
cdr3_aa: CASSDPRAGQFF
cdr3_nt: TGTGCCAGCAGTGACCCCAGGGCAGGGCAGTTCTTC

j_call: TRBJ1-2
d_call: TRBD1
v_call: TRBV6-5
clone_size: .
cdr3_aa: CASSQTGGPNYGYTF
cdr3_nt: TGTGCCAGCAGCCAGACAGGGGGCCCCAACTATGGCTACACCTTC

j_call: TRBJ2-6
d_call: TRBD1
v_call: TRBV4-1
clone_size: few
cdr3_aa: CASSQDLRQGALSGANVLTF
cdr3_nt: TGCGCCAGCAGCCAAGATTTAAGGCAGGGGGCTCTCTCTGGGGCCAACGTCCTGACTTTC

j_call: TRBJ2-6
d_call: .
v_call: TRBV7-2
clone_size: .
cdr3_aa: CASSLRRSGANVLTF
cdr3_nt: TGTGCCAGCAGCTTGAGGCGGTCTGGGGCCAACGTCCTGACTTTC

j_call: TRBJ1-5
d_call: TRBD1
v_call: TRBV28
clone_size: .
cdr3_aa: CASSEDRGYQPQHF
cdr3_nt: TGTGCCAGCAGCGAAGACAGGGGGTATCAGCCCCAGCATTTT

j_call: TRBJ2-1
d_call: TRBD2
v_call: TRBV15
clone_size: .
cdr3_aa: CATSRLSGSDEQFF
cdr3_nt: TGTGCCACCAGCCGCCTTAGCGGGAGTGATGAGCAGTTCTTC

j_call: TRBJ2-7
d_call: TRBD2
v_call: TRBV7-2
clone_size: .
cdr3_aa: CASSPRDLGLAGTYEQYF
cdr3_nt: TGTGCCAGCAGCCCCCGGGACCTGGGACTAGCGGGAACCTACGAGCAGTACTTC

j_call: TRBJ1-1
d_call: .
v_call: TRBV5-8
clone_size: few
cdr3_aa: CASASPSTGTEAFF
cdr3_nt: TGTGCCAGCGCTTCCCCCTCAACGGGCACTGAAGCTTTCTTT

j_call: TRBJ1-4
d_call: TRBD1
v_call: TRBV19
clone_size: few
cdr3_aa: CASGPGTGEKLFF
cdr3_nt: TGTGCCAGTGGACCCGGGACAGGTGAAAAACTGTTTTTT

j_call: TRBJ2-2
d_call: .
v_call: TRBV10-3
clone_size: .
cdr3_aa: CAITGTTNTGELFF
cdr3_nt: TGTGCCATCACCGGGACAACAAACACCGGGGAGCTGTTTTTT

j_call: TRBJ1-6
d_call: .
v_call: TRBV19
clone_size: .
cdr3_aa: CASKVGDDSPLHF
cdr3_nt: TGTGCCAGTAAAGTCGGGGATGATTCACCCCTCCACTTT

j_call: TRBJ2-1
d_call: TRBD2
v_call: TRBV25-1
clone_size: .
cdr3_aa: CASSFRSGGLYNEQFF
cdr3_nt: TGTGCCAGCAGTTTTCGTAGCGGGGGGCTATACAATGAGCAGTTCTTC

j_call: TRBJ2-7
d_call: TRBD2
v_call: TRBV5-1
clone_size: few
cdr3_aa: CASSLWTSGGLSSYEQYF
cdr3_nt: TGCGCCAGCAGCTTGTGGACTAGCGGGGGGCTTAGCTCCTACGAGCAGTACTTC

j_call: TRBJ2-3
d_call: TRBD1
v_call: TRBV15
clone_size: .
cdr3_aa: CATSRGGQGATDTQYF
cdr3_nt: TGTGCCACCAGCAGGGGAGGACAGGGGGCAACAGATACGCAGTATTTT